This T cell receptor (beta chain) derives from a study of CD8 T cells in ankylosing spondylitis. The study's findings and limits: In ankylosing spondylitis blood, a motif of roughly eight highly homologous TCR beta variants appeared characteristic.

MiXCR was run by TCRdb on the 5' RACE reads, yielding one entry per CDR3 protein. Among roughly 300,000 distinct CDR3 sequences listed, approximately 8.2% were seen once. With 4 bases removed from V and 2 bases from J, the gap between germline ends came to 24 bases. This CDR3 contains 19 residues. The V gene's germline CDR1 is LGHNA and CDR2 YSLEER. Remarks on this clonotype: Its antigen is unknown.

The clonotype originates from a male donor with ankylosing spondylitis. Input material: blood, either unsorted or a sorted T cell fraction (not recorded which). This chain links TRBV4-3 with TRBJ1-5; no definite D call. This CDR3 is CASSPPLLGGFQGNQPQHF. The CDR3 nucleotides read TGCGCCAGCAGCCCCCCCCTCCTCGGAGGGTTTCAGGGCAATCAGCCCCAGCATTTT.